This T cell receptor (beta chain) is from a study of shared clonotypes between healthy human individuals. Study as a whole: In total, the donors were a couple of women and three men aged 18 to 49.

Those who donated, Caucasian adults without exception, all lived in Nashville, Tennessee. This table comes from immunoSEQ multiplex PCR, and its TCRdb copy is limited to in-frame clones, with some not included. The table lists 780,000 or so clones, roughly 72% of them singletons. On this clone itself: Its cognate antigen is unknown.

Broader study findings: Non-shared clonotypes showed lower generation probabilities than clonotypes common to all four donors.

Germline V gene data show CDR1 as MNHNY and CDR2 as SVGAGI (reference sequence). This CDR3 spans 15 amino acids. V lost 2 bases, J lost 3 bases, and 11 bases lay in between. This TCR was sampled from a woman under 40 in good health. The chain employs TRBV6-6 and TRBJ1-3; D possibly corresponds to TRBD1 (6 bases). The specimen sequenced was memory CD4+ T cells sorted from blood. Subset specified: CD45RA-negative fraction. CDR3 protein: CASSYAGASGNTIYF. The CDR3 nucleotides are TGTGCCAGCAGTTACGCGGGGGCGAGTGGAAACACCATATATTTT.